Here is one T cell receptor (beta chain) with its context. The antigen remains unidentified. Libraries were prepared by immunoSEQ multiplex PCR; TCRdb keeps only in-frame clonotypes and omits some of them. The data show around 26,000 clones, about nine tenths seen once. The data stem from a study of OX40 agonist ivuxolimab in advanced cancers. Study-wide results and limits: Average numbers of expanded clones were greater in CD8+ T cells than in CD4+.

CDR3 length: 14 amino acids. Germline CDR1 reads SNHLY; CDR2 reads FYNNEI. Unmatched junction bases numbered 7, after V lost 11 bases and J lost 0 bases. The J gene is TRBJ2-1, the V gene TRBV2, with TRBD1 identical over 7 bases. The TCR comes from an adult with an advanced solid tumor such as melanoma, head and neck, liver or kidney cancer. This specimen was CD4+ or CD8+ T cells sorted from blood, taken in a trial of the OX40 agonist ivuxolimab. CDR3 sequence (DNA): TGTGCCCTTGACAGGGCGAGCTCCTACAATGAGCAGTTCTTC. This sequence encodes CALDRASSYNEQFF.